These 19 T cell receptor beta chains came from one sample sequenced in a study of T cells of healthy individuals. One entry per CDR3 protein results from TCRdb running MiXCR on the 5' RACE reads. Of some 82,000 distinct CDR3 sequences listed, 4% to 5.5% are singletons. These receptors came from a female donor in good health.

This clonotype has a handful of counts. The rearrangement links TRBV5-1 to TRBJ1-4, with D perhaps TRBD1 (6 bases). Looked up from germline, CDR1 is SGHRS and CDR2 is YFSETQ. V was pared by 0 bases and J by 7 bases, with 7 bases between. This CDR3 region has 13 residues. For the CDR3, the DNA is TGCGCCAGCAGCTTGGTGACAGGTGAAAAACTGTTTTTT. This sequence encodes CASSLVTGEKLFF. Full variable domain (remainder filled in from reference TRBV5-1 and TRBJ1-4): KAGVTQTPRYLIKTRGQQVTLSCSPISGHRSVSWYQQTPGQGLQFLFEYFSETQRNKGNFPGRFSGRQFSNSRSEMNVSTLELGDSALYLCASSLVTGEKLFFGSGTQLSVL.

This clonotype has just a few counts. The rearrangement uses TRBV5-1 and TRBJ2-1, with TRBD1 matching over 9 bases. CDR3 size: 14 residues. Germline V gives CDR1 SGHRS, CDR2 YFSETQ. The V gene end was trimmed by 3 bases and the J gene end by 7 bases; junction bases not matched to a gene: 5. The CDR3 loop reads CASSSGQGWNEQFF. CDR3 coding DNA: TGCGCCAGCAGCTCCGGACAGGGGTGGAATGAGCAGTTCTTC.

This clonotype was detected many times. The rearrangement joins TRBV6-6 to TRBJ1-4, with D tentatively TRBD1 (6 bases). The CDR3 is 13 amino acids. Germline assignment: CDR1 MNHNY and CDR2 SVGAGI (reference sequence). V dropped 10 bases and J dropped 5 bases, with 14 bases sitting between them. The CDR3 sequence is CATRQEYNEKLFF. The CDR3 DNA sequence: TGTGCCACCAGACAGGAGTACAATGAAAAACTGTTTTTT.

This clonotype was found many times. The chain carries TRBV6-5 and TRBJ2-1; D ambiguous. Trimming removed 2 bases from V and 5 bases from J, with 10 bases in between. This CDR3 has 14 amino acids. Germline V gene data show CDR1 as MNHEY and CDR2 as SVGAGI. The DNA for the CDR3 is TGTGCCAGCAGTTACGACGAAATGAACAATGAGCAGTTCTTC. Translation gives CASSYDEMNNEQFF.

As concerns this clonotype: The junction does not match germline at one end; this may be a read error. The chain couples TRBV5-6 to TRBJ2-1; 13 positions agree with TRBD2. The germline CDR1 and CDR2 sequences are SGHDT and YYEEEE. CDR3 size: 13 residues. For the CDR3, the DNA is TGTGCCAGCAGCTTGTGGACTAGCGGGAGCCCAATCTTC. It specifies CASSLWTSGSPIF.

The chain uses TRBV4-2 and TRBJ2-7, with TRBD2 matching 9 bases. Per the germline V gene, CDR1 is LGHNA and CDR2 is YNFKEQ. Germline trimming cut 1 base from V and 11 bases from J; bases unmatched to any gene: 12. CDR3 length: 15 amino acids. As DNA, the CDR3 is TGTGCCAGCAGCCAAGGCCCTAGCGGGGATCCTACGGAGTACTTC. Protein sequence: CASSQGPSGDPTEYF.

This clonotype was detected ten times or more. The CDR3 DNA sequence: TGTGCCAGCTCACGGGGGGCTCGAGAGACCCAGTACTTC. Amino acids: CASSRGARETQYF. The gene calls are TRBV18 and TRBJ2-5; D is tentatively TRBD1 or TRBD2 (6 bases each). This CDR3 comprises 13 residues. Germline V gene sequence: CDR1 KGHSH, CDR2 LQKENI. Trimming pared 4 bases from V and 4 bases from J, leaving 10 bases between. The full variable domain, completed using reference TRBV18 and TRBJ2-5, is NAGVMQNPRHLVRRRGQEARLRCSPMKGHSHVYWYRQLPEEGLKFMVYLQKENIIDESGMPKERFSAEFPKEGPSILRIQQVVRGDSAAYFCASSRGARETQYFGPGTRLLVL.

This clonotype was seen repeatedly, ten times or more. The chain uses TRBV6-1 and TRBJ2-1; D unresolved. V was trimmed by 4 bases and J by 2 bases, leaving 12 bases between them. Germline loops: CDR1 MNHNS, CDR2 SASEGT. The CDR3 loop spans 15 amino acids. The CDR3: CASSGRHPPYNEQFF. In nucleotides, the CDR3 is TGTGCCAGCAGTGGACGACACCCGCCCTACAATGAGCAGTTCTTC.

Notes on this clonotype: A much larger clone sits a single nucleotide away, making a read error possible. This chain connects TRBV30 to TRBJ2-1; D remains unclear. The V gene's germline CDR1 is GTSNPN and CDR2 SVGIG (reference sequence). V was trimmed by 0 bases and J by 9 bases, leaving 6 bases between them. The CDR3 is made up of 11 amino acids. The CDR3 loop is CAWSVGLEQFF. The DNA of the CDR3 is TGTGCCTGGAGTGTGGGTCTTGAGCAGTTCTTC.

This clonotype was detected many times. The gene calls are TRBV5-1 and TRBJ2-3; D is ambiguous. The CDR3 extends over 14 amino acids. Germline CDR1 and CDR2: SGHRS and YFSETQ. Trimming cost V 4 bases and J 0 bases, with 9 bases left between them. CDR3 in amino acids: CASSIRLSTDTQYF. The CDR3 DNA is TGCGCCAGCAGCATCCGGCTTAGCACAGATACGCAGTATTTT.

This clonotype was found a few times. The CDR3 is CSVSSSATGNTIYF. The CDR3 bases are TGCAGCGTTTCATCCAGTGCAACTGGAAACACCATATATTTT. The chain employs TRBV29-1 and TRBJ1-3; D uncertain. The germline CDR1 and CDR2 sequences are SQVTM and ANQGSEA. With 5 bases removed from V and 2 bases from J, the gap between germline ends came to 13 bases. This CDR3 is built from 14 residues.

This clonotype was seen ten or more times. V and J are TRBV19 and TRBJ2-2; D gene uncertain. This CDR3 region has 17 residues. Germline CDR1 and CDR2: LNHDA and SQIVND (reference sequence). Trimming took 5 bases from V and 6 from J, leaving 22 bases between them. The CDR3 nucleotides read TGTGCCAGTAGTCGAGCTAAATTGTCCCTCGGGTCCGGGGAGCTGTTTTTT. It translates to CASSRAKLSLGSGELFF.

This clonotype has at least ten counts. The chain joins TRBV5-6 to TRBJ2-7; the D gene is possibly TRBD1 (5 bases). V lost 5 bases and J 6 bases, leaving 18 bases between the germline ends. Germline V gene lookup returns CDR1 SGHDT and CDR2 YYEEEE. This CDR3 has 14 residues. The CDR3 protein is CASSTLQGSREQYF. CDR3 in DNA: TGTGCCAGCAGTACACTTCAGGGCAGTCGCGAGCAGTACTTC.

This clonotype has only a few counts. This rearrangement joins TRBV3-1 to TRBJ2-3; D ambiguous. With 0 bases removed from V and 6 bases from J, the gap between germline ends came to 10 bases. The CDR3 runs 14 residues. Per the germline V gene, CDR1 is LGHDT and CDR2 is YNNKEL (reference sequence). The CDR3 sequence is CASSQEGIWDTQYF. In DNA form, the CDR3 reads TGTGCCAGCAGCCAAGAGGGTATATGGGATACGCAGTATTTT.

This clonotype was recorded many times. CDR3 sequence reads: CSVEDGGRRSRLNGYTF. Here the CDR3 DNA reads TGCAGCGTTGAAGATGGGGGCCGGAGAAGCAGGTTAAATGGCTACACCTTC. The chain joins TRBV29-1 to TRBJ1-2; D is perhaps TRBD1 (6 bases). Trimming stripped 0 bases from V and 6 bases from J, with 23 bases between. The CDR3 totals 17 residues. Germline values: CDR1 SQVTM, CDR2 ANQGSEA.

This clonotype was counted ten times or more. In nucleotides, the CDR3 is TGTGCCAGCAGCGTAGGCGGGACAGGGATAAATTCGGCCAACGTCCTGACTTTC. Encoded protein: CASSVGGTGINSANVLTF. V is TRBV9 and J is TRBJ2-6; 9 bases fit TRBD1. The CDR3 covers 18 residues. The germline CDR1 and CDR2 sequences are SGDLS and YYNGEE. J was trimmed by 6 bases and V by 0 bases; bases with no gene match: 10.

The V call is TRBV4-3, the J call TRBJ2-7, with D possibly TRBD1 on 7 matching bases. Germline V gene lookup returns CDR1 LGHNA and CDR2 YSLEER. Trimming removed 0 bases at V and 4 bases at J, with 13 bases between. The CDR3 spans 15 residues. Written as DNA, the CDR3 is TGCGCCAGCAGCCAAGATAAGGGGGCGGGGTACGAGCAGTACTTC. Its translation: CASSQDKGAGYEQYF.

This clonotype has ten or more counts. CDR3 nucleotide sequence: TGTGCCAGCAGCCAATTAGCCGGGGGTGTTCGTGAAAAACTGTTTTTT. Translating it yields CASSQLAGGVREKLFF. This chain connects TRBV14 to TRBJ1-4; the D gene is possibly TRBD1 (5 bases). Deletions cut 2 bases from V and 7 bases from J, with 17 bases between. The CDR3 runs to 16 residues. Per germline, CDR1 SGHDN and CDR2 FVKESK.

This clonotype was picked up many times. This rearrangement joins TRBV2 to TRBJ2-1; 7 bases match TRBD2. Germline V CDR1 and CDR2: SNHLY, FYNNEI. This CDR3 contains 19 residues. Trimming removed 2 bases from V and 7 bases from J; junction bases left unmatched: 20. Here the CDR3 DNA reads TGTGCCAGCAGTGAAAATGGGGTCTTCGGGGGAGGGCCGGTGAATGAGCAGTTCTTC. Its protein is CASSENGVFGGGPVNEQFF.